Following are 32 T cell receptor beta chains from one sample sequenced in a study of blood T cell repertoires in COVID-19. Generated by immunoSEQ multiplex PCR, the TCRdb table keeps only in-frame clones and is missing some. The sample contains 270,000 or so clones, roughly nine tenths of which appear only once. The sequenced sample consisted of peripheral blood. All receptors derive from a man aged 35 to 55 with active or convalescent COVID-19.

The V and J genes are TRBV4-1 and TRBJ2-7, with TRBD1 identical over 7 bases. The junction had 6 bases not matched to a gene; V was cut back by 3 bases and J by 1 base. CDR3 length equals 15 residues. Germline V CDR1 and CDR2: MGHRA, YSYEKL. This CDR3 reads CASSHSPGQSYEQYF. CDR3 coding DNA: TGCGCCAGCAGCCATTCGCCGGGACAGTCCTACGAGCAGTACTTC.

V usage is TRBV7-2 and J usage is TRBJ1-4; D call uncertain. Per germline, CDR1 SGHTA and CDR2 FQGNSA. The germline V and J ends were trimmed by 0 bases and 5 bases, with 13 bases remaining between them. The CDR3 totals 16 residues. The CDR3 protein is CASSLARLGRNEKLFF. The CDR3 DNA reads TGTGCCAGCAGCTTAGCGCGTCTGGGCCGGAATGAAAAACTGTTTTTT.

The rearrangement links TRBV18 to TRBJ2-5, with a possible D match to TRBD2 (6 bases). Between the trimmed V and J ends, which lost 1 base and 7 bases, there was a span of 10 bases. CDR3 length equals 13 residues. CDR1 and CDR2 from the germline V gene are KGHSH and LQKENI. The CDR3 coding sequence is TGTGCCAGCTCACCACGGCAGGGAGGGACCCAGTACTTC. This sequence encodes CASSPRQGGTQYF. The entire variable domain, with the rest obtained from reference TRBV18 and TRBJ2-5, is as follows: NAGVMQNPRHLVRRRGQEARLRCSPMKGHSHVYWYRQLPEEGLKFMVYLQKENIIDESGMPKERFSAEFPKEGPSILRIQQVVRGDSAAYFCASSPRQGGTQYFGPGTRLLVL.

The rearrangement joins TRBV6-6 to TRBJ1-2; D perhaps matches TRBD1 (6 bases). The CDR3 loop spans 15 amino acids. Trimming took 0 bases from V and 3 from J, leaving 11 bases between them. The V gene's germline CDR1 is MNHNY and CDR2 SVGAGI (reference sequence). CDR3 in DNA: TGTGCCAGCAGTTACTCTACAGGGATGGACTATGGCTACACCTTC. Protein sequence: CASSYSTGMDYGYTF.

This chain links TRBV5-6 with TRBJ1-5, with D hard to call. Germline lookup yields CDR1 SGHDT and CDR2 YYEEEE. This CDR3 is 13 amino acids long. Between the trimmed V and J ends, which lost 0 bases and 5 bases, there was a span of 6 bases. CDR3 DNA sequence: TGTGCCAGCAGCTTGGCTCTATATCAGCCCCAGCATTTT. This codes for CASSLALYQPQHF.

The rearrangement joins TRBV6-5 to TRBJ2-4; D is unresolved. The germline gives CDR1 MNHEY, CDR2 SVGAGI. The CDR3 covers 16 residues. Trimming left V 0 bases short and J 2 bases short, with 11 bases between. CDR3 in amino acids: CASSYSPSPTKNIQYF. The CDR3 DNA reads as TGTGCCAGCAGTTACTCCCCTAGTCCCACCAAAAACATTCAGTACTTC.

This clone has only a few counts. V usage is TRBV6-5 and J usage is TRBJ1-4, with a possible D match to TRBD1 (6 bases). Looked up from germline, CDR1 is MNHEY and CDR2 is SVGAGI. The ends were cut back, 6 bases at V and 7 bases at J, with 15 bases in the middle. The CDR3 runs to 14 residues. For the CDR3, the DNA is TGTGCCAGCAGCACAACAGGGATCGGTGAAAAACTGTTTTTT. As protein: CASSTTGIGEKLFF.

This clone was seen just once. The chain couples TRBV10-3 to TRBJ2-1, with TRBD1 matching 9 bases. V trimming: 8 bases; J trimming: 5 bases; junction bases outside the gene matches: 4. From germline, CDR1 is ENHRY and CDR2 SYGVKD. This CDR3 contains 13 residues. The CDR3 here is CAIRDRVDNEQFF. DNA for the CDR3: TGTGCCATCCGGGACAGGGTCGACAATGAGCAGTTCTTC.

V and J are TRBV30 and TRBJ1-2, with 8 bases lining up with TRBD1. Germline CDR1 is GTSNPN and CDR2 is SVGIG (reference sequence). The junction had 4 bases not matched to a gene; V was cut back by 6 bases and J by 7 bases. This CDR3 comprises 11 residues. The CDR3 reads CACGQGTGYTF. CDR3 in DNA: TGTGCCTGTGGACAGGGCACTGGCTACACCTTC.

The chain links TRBV9 to TRBJ2-2; 9 bases agree with TRBD1. Trimming took 7 bases from V and 4 from J; bases not matched to a gene: 5. This CDR3 comprises 14 residues. From germline, CDR1 is SGDLS and CDR2 YYNGEE. CDR3 amino acids: CASQGTGPTGELFF. In DNA, the CDR3 is TGTGCCAGCCAAGGGACAGGGCCCACCGGGGAGCTGTTTTTT.

The genes are TRBV6-5 and TRBJ2-3; TRBD2 matches 7 bases. Losses at the gene ends were 6 bases for V and 3 bases for J; bases not matched to a gene: 6. Germline V gene lookup returns CDR1 MNHEY and CDR2 SVGAGI. The CDR3 has 14 residues. The CDR3 DNA is TGTGCCAGCAGGAGCGGGGCCGTGACAGATACGCAGTATTTT. This gives the protein CASRSGAVTDTQYF.

The V and J genes are TRBV11-2 and TRBJ2-3; no definite D call. The CDR3 loop spans 16 amino acids. The V end lost 1 base, the J end lost 2 bases, and 13 bases lay between the germline ends. Per germline, CDR1 SGHAT and CDR2 FQNNGV. Written as DNA, the CDR3 is TGTGCCAGCAGCTTAGCTGCTGCGGATCTCACAGATACGCAGTATTTT. Translation gives CASSLAAADLTDTQYF.

The V call is TRBV24-1, the J call TRBJ2-1; 7 bases agree with TRBD1. With V trimmed by 4 bases and J by 6 bases, 11 bases remained unmatched. The germline V gene has CDR1 KGHDR and CDR2 SFDVKD. The CDR3 sequence is 16 residues long. In nucleotides, the CDR3 is TGTGCCACCAGTGACTCCGGACAGGTGAGGTTCAATGAGCAGTTCTTC. As protein: CATSDSGQVRFNEQFF.

This chain joins TRBV6-6 and TRBJ2-5; TRBD1 matches at 9 bases. This CDR3 has 15 amino acids. Germline-derived CDR1 and CDR2 are MNHNY and SVGAGI (reference sequence). With V trimmed by 4 bases and J by 1 base, 4 bases remained unmatched. CDR3 amino acids: CASSSGQGRQETQYF. The DNA for the CDR3 is TGTGCCAGCAGTTCCGGACAGGGGCGCCAAGAGACCCAGTACTTC.

This sequence joins TRBV11-3 and TRBJ1-3; D unresolved. CDR3 length equals 17 residues. V lost 0 bases and J 2 bases, leaving 14 bases between the germline ends. Germline CDR1 SGHNT, CDR2 YENEEA. CDR3 in amino acids: CASSLEGAGLAGNTIYF. The CDR3, as DNA: TGTGCCAGCAGCTTAGAAGGAGCCGGCCTTGCTGGAAACACCATATATTTT.

V usage is TRBV5-1 and J usage is TRBJ2-2, with D possibly matching TRBD1 (6 bases). This CDR3 is built from 16 residues. Trimming removed 0 bases at V and 5 bases at J, with 14 bases between. CDR1 and CDR2 (germline): SGHRS, YFSETQ. This CDR3 is CASSLVWGRVTGELFF. CDR3 nucleotides: TGCGCCAGCAGCTTGGTTTGGGGGCGCGTTACCGGGGAGCTGTTTTTT.

CDR3 sequence: CASSIGPGMAGEQYF. CDR3 bases: TGTGCCAGTAGTATTGGTCCAGGGATGGCAGGCGAGCAGTACTTC. The chain has TRBV19 and TRBJ2-7; D possibly corresponds to TRBD1 (5 bases). The CDR3 spans 15 residues. With 3 bases removed from V and 6 bases from J, the gap between germline ends came to 18 bases. From germline, CDR1 is LNHDA and CDR2 SQIVND (reference sequence). The full variable domain, with the rest looked up from reference TRBV19 and TRBJ2-7, is DGGITQSPKYLFRKEGQNVTLSCEQNLNHDAMYWYRQDPGQGLRLIYYSQIVNDFQKGDIAEGYSVSREKKESFPLTVTSAQKNPTAFYLCASSIGPGMAGEQYFGPGTRLTVT.

The genes are TRBV19 and TRBJ1-2; TRBD1 matches 7 bases. Germline CDR1 reads LNHDA; CDR2 reads SQIVND (reference sequence). The CDR3 loop spans 14 amino acids. The V segment lost 2 bases and the J segment 6 bases; nucleotides outside the gene matches: 6. This chain's CDR3 is CASSIPGQDHGYTF. The CDR3 region has the DNA TGTGCCAGTAGTATACCCGGACAGGACCATGGCTACACCTTC.

This chain connects TRBV9 to TRBJ1-1; 7 bases line up with TRBD1. CDR1 is SGDLS and CDR2 is YYNGEE in the germline V gene. V trimming: 3 bases; J trimming: 3 bases; junction bases outside the gene matches: 8. This CDR3 is 15 amino acids long. This CDR3 reads CASSGSLQGYTEAFF. The CDR3, as DNA: TGTGCCAGCAGCGGCTCACTACAGGGGTACACTGAAGCTTTCTTT.

J is TRBJ2-3 and V is TRBV7-6, with 7 bases that match TRBD1. Germline V gene data show CDR1 as SGHVS and CDR2 as FNYEAQ. The CDR3 loop spans 17 amino acids. V lost 3 bases to trimming and J lost 0 bases; unmatched junction nucleotides: 9. For the CDR3, the DNA is TGTGCCAGCAGCTTGGGGGACAGAGGGGATAGCACAGATACGCAGTATTTT. Its translation is CASSLGDRGDSTDTQYF.

The V call is TRBV28, the J call TRBJ1-3; a weak D match, TRBD1 (5 bases). The CDR3 has 15 amino acids. V was trimmed by 5 bases and J by 4 bases, leaving 15 bases between them. Germline values: CDR1 MDHEN, CDR2 SYDVKM. The CDR3 loop reads CASSAGGAAGNTIYF. The DNA for the CDR3 is TGTGCCAGCAGTGCCGGCGGGGCCGCGGGAAACACCATATATTTT.

The CDR3 loop reads CASSADSHYGYTF. For the CDR3, the DNA is TGTGCCAGCAGCGCAGACAGCCACTATGGCTACACCTTC. The rearrangement links TRBV5-4 to TRBJ1-2, with D perhaps matching TRBD1 (5 bases). From germline, CDR1 is SGHNT and CDR2 YYREEE (reference sequence). Trimming removed 4 bases from V and 3 bases from J, with 10 bases in between. The CDR3 extends over 13 amino acids. The variable domain in full, with the rest retrieved from reference TRBV5-4 and TRBJ1-2, is ETGVTQSPTHLIKTRGQQVTLRCSSQSGHNTVSWYQQALGQGPQFIFQYYREEENGRGNFPPRFSGLQFPNYSSELNVNALELDDSALYLCASSADSHYGYTFGSGTRLTVV.

This clone appeared a single time. CDR3 amino acids: CASSQKTGTRRGGEQFF. For the CDR3, the DNA is TGTGCCAGCAGCCAAAAGACCGGGACTAGAAGGGGTGGTGAGCAGTTCTTC. V is TRBV3-1 (or the pseudogene TRBV3-2) and J is TRBJ2-1, with TRBD2 matching 8 bases. The CDR3 is 17 residues long. Germline V gene data show CDR1 as LGHDT and CDR2 as YNNKEL (reference sequence). The V segment lost 2 bases and the J segment 9 bases; nucleotides outside the gene matches: 15.

The rearrangement links TRBV3-1 (or the pseudogene TRBV3-2) to TRBJ2-7, with TRBD2 identical over 7 bases. CDR1 and CDR2 (germline): LGHDT, YNNKEL (reference sequence). CDR3 size: 18 residues. V lost 6 bases, J lost 4 bases, and 21 bases stayed unmatched. The CDR3 region is CASRTGLPGKEGAYEQYF. The DNA of the CDR3 is TGTGCCAGCAGGACGGGACTACCGGGAAAAGAAGGAGCTTACGAGCAGTACTTC.

The chain links TRBV11-3 to TRBJ1-1; D is uncertain. Germline CDR1 reads SGHNT; CDR2 reads YENEEA. Between the trimmed V and J ends, which lost 5 bases and 3 bases, there was a span of 10 bases. The CDR3 covers 13 residues. CDR3 DNA: TGTGCCAGCAGCACCTACAGTGACACTGAAGCTTTCTTT. It specifies CASSTYSDTEAFF.

This sequence joins TRBV5-1 and TRBJ1-1; 12 nucleotides agree with TRBD1. The CDR3 covers 17 residues. V lost 1 base and J lost 0; bases outside the gene matches: 4. The germline V gene encodes CDR1 SGHRS and CDR2 YFSETQ. CDR3 loop: CASSLRGQGALNTEAFF. DNA for the CDR3: TGCGCCAGCAGCTTGAGGGGACAGGGGGCTCTGAACACTGAAGCTTTCTTT. The full variable domain, in which reference TRBV5-1 and TRBJ1-1 provide the parts outside the CDR3, is KAGVTQTPRYLIKTRGQQVTLSCSPISGHRSVSWYQQTPGQGLQFLFEYFSETQRNKGNFPGRFSGRQFSNSRSEMNVSTLELGDSALYLCASSLRGQGALNTEAFFGQGTRLTVV.

CDR3 coding DNA: TGTGCCACGACGGAGCCAAACGCTGAAGCTTTCTTT. It yields the protein CATTEPNAEAFF. The chain employs TRBV30 and TRBJ1-1; D remains unclear. The germline V and J ends were trimmed by 8 bases and 6 bases, with 16 bases remaining between them. The CDR3 has 12 amino acids. Germline-derived CDR1 and CDR2 are GTSNPN and SVGIG (reference sequence). Filled out from reference TRBV30 and TRBJ1-1, the complete variable domain reads SQTIHQWPATLVQPVGSPLSLECTVEGTSNPNLYWYRQAAGRGLQLLFYSVGIGQISSEVPQNLSASRPQDRQFILSSKKLLLSDSGFYLCATTEPNAEAFFGQGTRLTVV.

The J gene is TRBJ2-5, the V gene TRBV4-1; 8 nucleotides match TRBD1. The V segment lost 1 base and the J segment 4 bases; nucleotides outside the gene matches: 8. The CDR3 is 16 amino acids. Looked up from germline, CDR1 is MGHRA and CDR2 is YSYEKL. CDR3 coding DNA: TGCGCCAGCAGCCAAGGACCGGGACAGGAGGGAGAGACCCAGTACTTC. This sequence encodes CASSQGPGQEGETQYF.

V is TRBV29-1 and J is TRBJ2-2, with D perhaps matching TRBD2 (6 bases). The CDR3 contains 13 residues. V lost 7 bases, J lost 5 bases, and 14 bases lay in between. Germline V gene sequence: CDR1 SQVTM, CDR2 ANQGSEA. CDR3 protein: CSAAPGTTGELFF. CDR3 bases: TGCAGCGCGGCCCCAGGGACTACCGGGGAGCTGTTTTTT.

The chain recombines TRBV9 with TRBJ2-2, with D maybe TRBD2 (5 bases). The V gene lost 0 bases and the J gene lost 4 bases, with 10 bases spanning the gap. The CDR3 is made up of 15 amino acids. Germline CDR1 SGDLS, CDR2 YYNGEE. For the CDR3, the DNA is TGTGCCAGCAGCGTAGGCGAAGGGAGCACCGGGGAGCTGTTTTTT. It encodes CASSVGEGSTGELFF.

This clone showed up just a few times. The rearrangement joins TRBV7-9 to TRBJ2-1; TRBD2 is a possible D gene (5 bases). V was trimmed by 6 bases and J by 7 bases, leaving 16 bases between them. CDR1 is SEHNR and CDR2 is FQNEAQ in the germline V gene (reference sequence). This CDR3 is 14 amino acids long. CDR3 loop: CASSLGGGGNEQFF. The CDR3 nucleotides are TGTGCCAGCAGTCTAGGCGGTGGCGGGAATGAGCAGTTCTTC.

The chain recombines TRBV2 with TRBJ2-2; D is unresolved. Germline V lookup: CDR1 SNHLY, CDR2 FYNNEI. This CDR3 is 14 amino acids long. V was trimmed by 3 bases and J by 0 bases, leaving 5 bases between them. The CDR3 coding sequence is TGTGCCAGCAGTGAGGGCCCGAACACCGGGGAGCTGTTTTTT. Translated: CASSEGPNTGELFF.